One and the same sample provided the 6 T cell receptor beta chains below, sequenced in a study of identical twins. TCRdb processed the 5' RACE reads anew with MiXCR; each CDR3 protein has one entry. This sample has approximately 590,000 distinct CDR3 sequences, with roughly 9.5% found just once. These data were also reused for a study on yellow fever vaccine responses in identical twins.

The sequenced sample was PBMCs. These receptors were obtained from a woman aged 18-29 years in good health.

This clonotype appeared many times. V and J are TRBV12-3 or TRBV12-4 and TRBJ2-1; 10 bases are a match to TRBD1. J was trimmed by 6 bases and V by 0 bases; bases with no gene match: 2. The CDR3 is 15 amino acids. CDR3 in amino acids: CASSLARTGGNEQFF. DNA for the CDR3: TGTGCCAGCAGTTTAGCTAGGACAGGGGGCAATGAGCAGTTCTTC.

The chain joins TRBV29-1 to TRBJ2-7, with 7 bases lining up with TRBD1. V lost 4 bases to trimming and J lost 2 bases; unmatched junction nucleotides: 5. The CDR3 is 13 residues long. Germline CDR1 is SQVTM and CDR2 is ANQGSEA. CDR3 sequence (DNA): TGCAGCGTTGGACGGACAGGTACCTACGAGCAGTACTTC. Translating it yields CSVGRTGTYEQYF.

Only a few counts were recorded for this clonotype. The V call is TRBV7-6, the J call TRBJ1-5; D not certain. V was pared by 8 bases and J by 1 base, with 9 bases between. Germline V gene data show CDR1 as SGHVS and CDR2 as FNYEAQ. This CDR3 is 13 amino acids long. The DNA for the CDR3 is TGTGCCAGCGCTGTAAGGAGCAATCAGCCCCAGCATTTT. Translated, it gives CASAVRSNQPQHF.

The rearrangement joins TRBV4-1 to TRBJ2-2; D gene unclear. In germline, CDR1 is MGHRA, CDR2 YSYEKL. V was trimmed by 0 bases and J by 4 bases, leaving 9 bases between them. The CDR3 is 15 amino acids. CDR3 nucleotides: TGCGCCAGCAGCCAAGAAACCCGAGCCACCGGGGAGCTGTTTTTT. Translated, it gives CASSQETRATGELFF.

This clonotype has just a few counts. The V gene is TRBV12-3 or TRBV12-4, the J gene TRBJ2-2; perhaps TRBD2 as D (6 bases). The V end lost 7 bases, the J end lost 1 base, and 16 bases lay between the germline ends. The CDR3 is 16 residues long. CDR3 bases: TGTGCCAGCAACCCCTTTAGCGGTAGGAACACCGGGGAGCTGTTTTTT. It specifies CASNPFSGRNTGELFF.

The chain recombines TRBV6-2 or TRBV6-3 with TRBJ2-7, with D unclear. The V gene's germline CDR1 is MNHEY and CDR2 SVGEGT. This CDR3 contains 13 residues. Trimming pared 0 bases from V and 6 bases from J, leaving 9 bases between. The CDR3 sequence: CASSYSRLSEQYF. The CDR3 DNA reads TGTGCCAGCAGTTACTCGAGATTAAGCGAGCAGTACTTC.